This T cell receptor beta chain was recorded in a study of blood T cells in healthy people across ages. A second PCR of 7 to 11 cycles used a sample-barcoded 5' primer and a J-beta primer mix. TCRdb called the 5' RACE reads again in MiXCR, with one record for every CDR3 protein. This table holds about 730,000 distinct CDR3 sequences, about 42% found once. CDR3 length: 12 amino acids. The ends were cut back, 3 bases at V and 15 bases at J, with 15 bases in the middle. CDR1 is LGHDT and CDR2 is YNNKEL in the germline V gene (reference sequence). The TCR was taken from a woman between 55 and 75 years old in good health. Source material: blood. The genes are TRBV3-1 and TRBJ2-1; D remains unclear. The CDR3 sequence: CASSQGERVWFF. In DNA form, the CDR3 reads TGTGCCAGCAGCCAGGGCGAAAGGGTCTGGTTCTTC.